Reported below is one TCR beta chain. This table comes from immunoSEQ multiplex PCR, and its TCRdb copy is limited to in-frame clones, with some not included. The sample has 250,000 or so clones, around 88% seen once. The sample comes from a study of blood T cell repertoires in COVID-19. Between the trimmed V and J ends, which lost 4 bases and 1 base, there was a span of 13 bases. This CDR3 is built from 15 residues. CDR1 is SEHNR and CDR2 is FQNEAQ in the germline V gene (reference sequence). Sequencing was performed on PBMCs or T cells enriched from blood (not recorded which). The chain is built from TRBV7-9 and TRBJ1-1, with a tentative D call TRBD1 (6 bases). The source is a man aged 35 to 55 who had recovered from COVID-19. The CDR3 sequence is CASSSSDRPNTEAFF. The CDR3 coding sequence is TGTGCCAGCAGCTCCTCGGACAGACCGAACACTGAAGCTTTCTTT.